The present entry profiles one T cell receptor beta chain with its context. Its antigen is as yet unknown. Clinical symptoms, serum thyroxine and TRAb, thyroid ultrasound and orbital computed tomography were used for the diagnoses. The data originate from a study of T cells in Graves' hyperthyroidism and ophthalmopathy. Whole-study findings and limits: Also found in blood were most expanded thyroid clonotypes above 0.001. A 13 V-J model separated ophthalmopathy from stable hyperthyroidism. Ophthalmopathy was predicted by the model a median of around 5.9 months ahead of onset.

This CDR3 is built from 15 residues. Trimming left V 2 bases short and J 8 bases short, with 19 bases between. Germline V gene lookup returns CDR1 SGHRS and CDR2 YFSETQ. It was RNA transcripts that yielded the amplified TCR beta CDR3 regions. Initially, a first-round RT-PCR of the TCR CDR3 employed the HTBI primer set. TCRdb re-called the multiplex PCR reads through MiXCR, storing one row per CDR3 protein. The sample has about 300,000 distinct CDR3 sequences; around 19% are singletons. The chain employs TRBV5-1 and TRBJ1-2; tentative D call: TRBD1 (6 bases). Sample: blood. The receptor's source is a man aged 45-65 years with Graves' ophthalmopathy. The DNA for the CDR3 is TGCGCCAGCAGCTTAGACAGGCCCGTCGGGAGGGGCTACACCTTC. Its translation is CASSLDRPVGRGYTF.